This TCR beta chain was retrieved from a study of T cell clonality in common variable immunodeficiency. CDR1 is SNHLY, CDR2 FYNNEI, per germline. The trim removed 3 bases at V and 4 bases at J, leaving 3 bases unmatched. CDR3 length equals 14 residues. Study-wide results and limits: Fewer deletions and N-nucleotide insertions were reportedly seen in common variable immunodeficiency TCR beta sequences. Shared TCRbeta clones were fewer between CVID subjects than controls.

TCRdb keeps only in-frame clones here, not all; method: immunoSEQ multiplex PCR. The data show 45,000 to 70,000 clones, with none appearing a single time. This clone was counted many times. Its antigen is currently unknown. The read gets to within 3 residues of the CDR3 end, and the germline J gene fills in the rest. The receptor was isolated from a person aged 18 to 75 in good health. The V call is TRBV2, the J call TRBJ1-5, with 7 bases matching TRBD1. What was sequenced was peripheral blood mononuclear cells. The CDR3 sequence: CASSEGTENQPQHF. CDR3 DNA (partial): TGTGCCAGCAGTGAGGGGACAGAAAATCAGCCC. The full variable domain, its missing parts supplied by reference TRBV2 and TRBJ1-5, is EPEVTQTPSHQVTQMGQEVILRCVPISNHLYFYWYRQILGQKVEFLVSFYNNEISEKSEIFDDQFSVERPDGSNFTLKIRSTKLEDSAMYFCASSEGTENQPQHFGDGTRLSIL.